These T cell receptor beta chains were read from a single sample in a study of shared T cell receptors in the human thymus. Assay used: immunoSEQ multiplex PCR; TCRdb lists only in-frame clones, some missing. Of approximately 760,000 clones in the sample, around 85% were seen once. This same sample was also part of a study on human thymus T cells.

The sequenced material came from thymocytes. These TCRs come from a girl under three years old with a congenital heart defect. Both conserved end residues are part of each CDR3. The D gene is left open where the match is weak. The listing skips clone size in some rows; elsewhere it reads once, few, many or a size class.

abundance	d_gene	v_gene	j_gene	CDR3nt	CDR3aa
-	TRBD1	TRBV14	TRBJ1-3	TGTGCCAGCAGCCAAACGGCCCTCACAGGGGCCGCGGGAAACACCATATATTTT	CASSQTALTGAAGNTIYF
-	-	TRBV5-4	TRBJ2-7	TGTGCCAGCAGCTTGGGAGATACCTACGAGCAGTACTTC	CASSLGDTYEQYF
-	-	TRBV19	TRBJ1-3	TGTGCCAGTAATCAGGGAAGGGCTGGAAACACCATATATTTT	CASNQGRAGNTIYF
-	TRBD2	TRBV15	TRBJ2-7	TGTGCCACCAGCAGTACTAGCGGGGGGTCCACGGGCGACGAGCAGTACTTC	CATSSTSGGSTGDEQYF
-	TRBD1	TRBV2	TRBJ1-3	TGTGCCAGCATAAAAAGACAGGGATGGGGAAACACCATATATTTT	CASIKRQGWGNTIYF
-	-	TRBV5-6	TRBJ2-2	TGTGCCAGCAGCCCCCCGAGCGGGGAGCTGTTTTTT	CASSPPSGELFF
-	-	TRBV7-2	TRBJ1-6	TGTGCCAGCAGCTTTGATAGGACGGACACGGCACCCCTCCACTTT	CASSFDRTDTAPLHF
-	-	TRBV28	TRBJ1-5	TGTGCCAGCAGTAAGACCAAACAGGGAAATAGCAATCAGCCCCAGCATTTT	CASSKTKQGNSNQPQHF
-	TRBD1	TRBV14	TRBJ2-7	TGTGCCAGCAGCCAAGAAGGGACAGGGCCCTACGAGCAGTACTTC	CASSQEGTGPYEQYF
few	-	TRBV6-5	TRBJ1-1	TGTGCCAGCAGTTACTCGGCCAGGATGAACACTGAAGCTTTCTTT	CASSYSARMNTEAFF
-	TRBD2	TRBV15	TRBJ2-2	TGTGCCACCAGCGCCGCGTGGTTTAAGCGGGGATCAACGAACACCGGGGAGCTGTTTTTT	CATSAAWFKRGSTNTGELFF
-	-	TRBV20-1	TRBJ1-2	TGCAGTGCTAATAGCCGCTATGGCTACACCTTC	CSANSRYGYTF
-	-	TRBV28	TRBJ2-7	TGTGCCAGCAGTGGCCGTGGGGGGAATCCGTACGAGCAGTACTTC	CASSGRGGNPYEQYF
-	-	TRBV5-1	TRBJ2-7	TGCGCCAGCAGCTGGGTGGCAGGGTTCTACGAGCAGTACTTC	CASSWVAGFYEQYF